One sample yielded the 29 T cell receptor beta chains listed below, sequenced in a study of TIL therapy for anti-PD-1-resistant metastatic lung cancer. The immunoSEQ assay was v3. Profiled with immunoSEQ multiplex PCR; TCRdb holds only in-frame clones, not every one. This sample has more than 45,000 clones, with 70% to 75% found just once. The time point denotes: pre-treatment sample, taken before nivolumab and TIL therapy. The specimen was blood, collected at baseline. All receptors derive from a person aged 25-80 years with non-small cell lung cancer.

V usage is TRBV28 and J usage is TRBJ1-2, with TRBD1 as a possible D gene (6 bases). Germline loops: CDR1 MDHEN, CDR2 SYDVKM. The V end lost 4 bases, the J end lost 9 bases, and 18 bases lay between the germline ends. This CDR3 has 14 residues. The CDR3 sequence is CASSSRDTAYRYTF. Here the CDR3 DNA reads TGTGCCAGCAGTTCCAGGGACACCGCGTATCGCTACACCTTC.

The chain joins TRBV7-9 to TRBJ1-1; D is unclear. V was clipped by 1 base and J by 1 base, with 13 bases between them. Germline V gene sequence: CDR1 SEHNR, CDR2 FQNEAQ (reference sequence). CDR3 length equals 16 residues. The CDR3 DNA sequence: TGTGCCAGCAGCTTAGGGTGGGAGACACCGAACACTGAAGCTTTCTTT. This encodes CASSLGWETPNTEAFF.

CDR3 DNA sequence: TGTGCCAGCAGTCGCACTAGCGGGAGGGCCCTGGGAGAGACCCAGTACTTC. Translation gives CASSRTSGRALGETQYF. The genes are TRBV28 and TRBJ2-5; 13 nucleotides match TRBD2. This CDR3 has 17 residues. In germline, CDR1 is MDHEN, CDR2 SYDVKM. The junction had 10 bases not matched to a gene; V was cut back by 5 bases and J by 4 bases. Combining the CDR3 with reference TRBV28 and TRBJ2-5 gives the whole variable domain DVKVTQSSRYLVKRTGEKVFLECVQDMDHENMFWYRQDPGLGLRLIYFSYDVKMKEKGDIPEGYSVSREKKERFSLILESASTNQTSMYLCASSRTSGRALGETQYFGPGTRLLVL.

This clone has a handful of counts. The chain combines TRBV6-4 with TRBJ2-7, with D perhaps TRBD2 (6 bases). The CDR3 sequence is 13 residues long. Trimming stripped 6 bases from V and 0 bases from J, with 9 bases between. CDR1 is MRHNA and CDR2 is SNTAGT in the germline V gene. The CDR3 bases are TGTGCCAGCAGGACCGGGGGCTCCTACGAGCAGTACTTC. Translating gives CASRTGGSYEQYF.

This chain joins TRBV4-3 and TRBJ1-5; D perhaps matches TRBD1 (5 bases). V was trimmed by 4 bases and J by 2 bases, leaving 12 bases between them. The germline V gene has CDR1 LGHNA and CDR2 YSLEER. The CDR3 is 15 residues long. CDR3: CASSPTQVGNQPQHF. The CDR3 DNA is TGCGCCAGCAGCCCGACACAGGTTGGCAATCAGCCCCAGCATTTT.

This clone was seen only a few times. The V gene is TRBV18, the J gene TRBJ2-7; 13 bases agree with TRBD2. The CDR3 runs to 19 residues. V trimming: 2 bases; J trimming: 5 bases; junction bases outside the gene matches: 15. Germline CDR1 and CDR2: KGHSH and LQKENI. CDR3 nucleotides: TGTGCCAGCTCACCATCCGTATCGGGACTAGCGGGGAGTCGTGACGAGCAGTACTTC. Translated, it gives CASSPSVSGLAGSRDEQYF.

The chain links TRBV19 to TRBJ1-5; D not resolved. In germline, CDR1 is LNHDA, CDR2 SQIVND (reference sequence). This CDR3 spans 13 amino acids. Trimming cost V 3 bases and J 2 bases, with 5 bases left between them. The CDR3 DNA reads TGTGCCAGTAGTATCGTTGGCAATCAGCCCCAGCATTTT. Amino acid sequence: CASSIVGNQPQHF.

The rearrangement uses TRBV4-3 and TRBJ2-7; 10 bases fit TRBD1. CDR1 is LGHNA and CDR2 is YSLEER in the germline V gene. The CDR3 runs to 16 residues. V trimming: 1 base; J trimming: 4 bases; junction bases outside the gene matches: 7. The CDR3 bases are TGCGCCAGCAGCCAAGGGTTGGACAGGGGGTTGTACGAGCAGTACTTC. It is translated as CASSQGLDRGLYEQYF.

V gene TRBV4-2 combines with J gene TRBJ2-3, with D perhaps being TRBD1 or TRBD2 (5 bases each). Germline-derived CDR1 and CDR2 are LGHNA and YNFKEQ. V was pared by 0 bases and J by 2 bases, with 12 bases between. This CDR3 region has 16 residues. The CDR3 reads CASSQESGPVTDTQYF. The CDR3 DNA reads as TGTGCCAGCAGCCAAGAGTCGGGGCCCGTCACAGATACGCAGTATTTT.

CDR3 sequence (DNA): TGTGCCAGCAGCTCGACTAGCGGGGGCAACACCGGGGAGCTGTTTTTT. This translates into CASSSTSGGNTGELFF. The V call is TRBV5-4, the J call TRBJ2-2, with TRBD2 matching 12 bases. CDR1 and CDR2 (germline): SGHNT, YYREEE (reference sequence). This CDR3 is built from 16 residues. With 3 bases clipped from V and 2 bases from J, the junction kept 2 bases outside the gene matches.

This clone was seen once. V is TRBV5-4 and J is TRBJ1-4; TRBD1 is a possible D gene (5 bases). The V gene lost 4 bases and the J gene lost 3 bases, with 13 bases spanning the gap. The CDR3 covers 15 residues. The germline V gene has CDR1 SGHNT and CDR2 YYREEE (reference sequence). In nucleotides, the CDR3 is TGTGCCAGCAGCCGGTCGACAGCCCCTAATGAAAAACTGTTTTTT. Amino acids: CASSRSTAPNEKLFF.

CDR3 sequence: CASSRIAGLETQYF. Written as DNA, the CDR3 is TGTGCCAGCAGTCGTATAGCGGGTCTTGAGACCCAGTACTTC. The rearrangement uses TRBV11-2 and TRBJ2-5; the match to TRBD2 covers 7 bases. This CDR3 is 14 amino acids long. Per the germline V gene, CDR1 is SGHAT and CDR2 is FQNNGV. J was trimmed by 5 bases and V by 6 bases; bases with no gene match: 9.

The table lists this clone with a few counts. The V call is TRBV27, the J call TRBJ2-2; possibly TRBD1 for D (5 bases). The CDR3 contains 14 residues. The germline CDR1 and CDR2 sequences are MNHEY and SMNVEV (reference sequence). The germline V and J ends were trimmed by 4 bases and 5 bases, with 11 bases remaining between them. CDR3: CASSSLSGTGELFF. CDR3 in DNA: TGTGCCAGCAGTTCCTTGTCAGGGACCGGGGAGCTGTTTTTT.

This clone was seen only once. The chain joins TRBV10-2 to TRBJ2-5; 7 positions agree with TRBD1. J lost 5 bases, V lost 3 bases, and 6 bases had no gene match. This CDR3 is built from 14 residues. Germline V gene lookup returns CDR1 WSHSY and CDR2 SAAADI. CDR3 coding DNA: TGCGCCAGCAGTGAACAGGGGAATGGGGAGACCCAGTACTTC. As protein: CASSEQGNGETQYF.

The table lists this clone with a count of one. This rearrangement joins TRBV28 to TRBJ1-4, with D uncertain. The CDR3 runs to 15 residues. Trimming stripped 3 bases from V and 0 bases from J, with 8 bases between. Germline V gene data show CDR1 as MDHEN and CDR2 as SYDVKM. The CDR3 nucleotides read TGTGCCAGCAGTTTGGCAACTGCAACTAATGAAAAACTGTTTTTT. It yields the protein CASSLATATNEKLFF.

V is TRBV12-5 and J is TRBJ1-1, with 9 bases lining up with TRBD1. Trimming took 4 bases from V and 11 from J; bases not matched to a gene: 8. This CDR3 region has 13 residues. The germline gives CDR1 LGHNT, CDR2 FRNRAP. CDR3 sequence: CASGSSGTGKAFF. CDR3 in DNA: TGTGCTAGTGGTTCCTCCGGGACAGGGAAGGCTTTCTTT.

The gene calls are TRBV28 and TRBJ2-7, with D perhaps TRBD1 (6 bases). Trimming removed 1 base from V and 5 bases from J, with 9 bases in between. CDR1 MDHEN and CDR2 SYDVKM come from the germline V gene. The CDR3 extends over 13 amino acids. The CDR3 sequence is CASSLSGVNEQYF. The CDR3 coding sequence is TGTGCCAGCAGTTTATCAGGGGTCAACGAGCAGTACTTC.

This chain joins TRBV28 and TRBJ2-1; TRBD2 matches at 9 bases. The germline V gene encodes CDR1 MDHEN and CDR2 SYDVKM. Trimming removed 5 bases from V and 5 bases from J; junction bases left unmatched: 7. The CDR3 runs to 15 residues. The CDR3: CASSLPGLADNEQFF. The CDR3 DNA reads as TGTGCCAGCAGTCTACCGGGACTAGCAGACAATGAGCAGTTCTTC.

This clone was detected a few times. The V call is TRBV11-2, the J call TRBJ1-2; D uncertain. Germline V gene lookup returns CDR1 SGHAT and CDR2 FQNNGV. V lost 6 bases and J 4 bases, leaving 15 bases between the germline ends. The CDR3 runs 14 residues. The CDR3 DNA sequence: TGTGCCAGCAGTTACTTACAGAACGTCTATGGCTACACCTTC. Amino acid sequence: CASSYLQNVYGYTF.

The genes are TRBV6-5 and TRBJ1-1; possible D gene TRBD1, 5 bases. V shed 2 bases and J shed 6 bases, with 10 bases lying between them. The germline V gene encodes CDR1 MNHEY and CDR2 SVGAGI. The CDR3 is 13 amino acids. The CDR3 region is CASSYLDSPEAFF. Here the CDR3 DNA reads TGTGCCAGCAGTTACCTCGACAGCCCTGAAGCTTTCTTT.

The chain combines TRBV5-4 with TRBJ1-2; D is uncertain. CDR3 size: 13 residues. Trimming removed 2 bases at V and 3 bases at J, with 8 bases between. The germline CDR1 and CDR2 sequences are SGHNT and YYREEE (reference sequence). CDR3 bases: TGTGCCAGCAGCTTTGGGAGCGACTATGGCTACACCTTC. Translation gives CASSFGSDYGYTF.

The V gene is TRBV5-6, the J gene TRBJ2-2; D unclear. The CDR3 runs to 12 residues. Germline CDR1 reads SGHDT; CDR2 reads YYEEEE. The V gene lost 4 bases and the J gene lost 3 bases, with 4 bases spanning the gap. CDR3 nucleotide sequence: TGTGCCAGCAGCATGGACACCGGGGAGCTGTTTTTT. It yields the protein CASSMDTGELFF.

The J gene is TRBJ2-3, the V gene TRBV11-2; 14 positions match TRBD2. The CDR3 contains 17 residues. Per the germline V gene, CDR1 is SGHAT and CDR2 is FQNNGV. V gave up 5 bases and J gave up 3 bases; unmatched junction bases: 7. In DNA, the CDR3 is TGTGCCAGCAGCACCAGAAGACTAGCGGGGGGGACAGATACGCAGTATTTT. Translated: CASSTRRLAGGTDTQYF.

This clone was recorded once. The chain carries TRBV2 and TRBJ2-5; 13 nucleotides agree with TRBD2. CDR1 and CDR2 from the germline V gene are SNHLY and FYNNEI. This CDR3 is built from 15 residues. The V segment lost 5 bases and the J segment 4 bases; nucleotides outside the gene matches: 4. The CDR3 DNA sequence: TGTGCCAGCAGTATGAGGACTAGCGGGAGAGAGACCCAGTACTTC. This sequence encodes CASSMRTSGRETQYF. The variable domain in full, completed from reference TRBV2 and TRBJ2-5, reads EPEVTQTPSHQVTQMGQEVILRCVPISNHLYFYWYRQILGQKVEFLVSFYNNEISEKSEIFDDQFSVERPDGSNFTLKIRSTKLEDSAMYFCASSMRTSGRETQYFGPGTRLLVL.

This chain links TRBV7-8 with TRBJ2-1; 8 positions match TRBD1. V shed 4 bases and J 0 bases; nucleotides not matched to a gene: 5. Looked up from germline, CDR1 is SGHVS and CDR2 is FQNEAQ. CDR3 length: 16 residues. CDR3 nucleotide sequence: TGTGCCAGCAGCTACCCCGGGACAGGCTCCTACAATGAGCAGTTCTTC. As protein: CASSYPGTGSYNEQFF.

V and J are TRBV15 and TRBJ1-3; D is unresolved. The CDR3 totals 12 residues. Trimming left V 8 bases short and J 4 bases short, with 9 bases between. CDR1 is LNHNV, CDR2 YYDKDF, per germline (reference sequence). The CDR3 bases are TGTGCCACCTTAGGGTCAGGAAACACCATATATTTT. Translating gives CATLGSGNTIYF.

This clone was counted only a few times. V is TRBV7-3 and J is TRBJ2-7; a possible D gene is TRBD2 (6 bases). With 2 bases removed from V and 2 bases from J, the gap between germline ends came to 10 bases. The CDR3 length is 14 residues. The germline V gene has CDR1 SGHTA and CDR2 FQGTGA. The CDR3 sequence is CASSLYGRPYEQYF. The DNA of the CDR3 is TGTGCCAGCAGCTTATACGGGAGACCCTACGAGCAGTACTTC.

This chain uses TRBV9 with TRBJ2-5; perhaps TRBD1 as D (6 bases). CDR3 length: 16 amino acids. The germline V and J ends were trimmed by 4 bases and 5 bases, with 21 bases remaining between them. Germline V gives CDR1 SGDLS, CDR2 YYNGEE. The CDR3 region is CASSPRQGPSGETQYF. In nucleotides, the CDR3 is TGTGCCAGCAGCCCACGCCAGGGGCCGTCGGGGGAGACCCAGTACTTC.

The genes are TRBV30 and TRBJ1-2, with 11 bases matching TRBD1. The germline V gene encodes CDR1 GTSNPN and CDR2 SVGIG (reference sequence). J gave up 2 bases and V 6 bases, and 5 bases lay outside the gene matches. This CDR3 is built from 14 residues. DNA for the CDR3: TGTGCCTGTTGGACAGGGGGCATAAACTATGGCTACACCTTC. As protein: CACWTGGINYGYTF.